This note documents a single TCR beta chain sequence. Its antigen is as yet unknown. TCRdb called the 5' RACE reads again in MiXCR, with one record for every CDR3 protein. Here the sample spans approximately 50,000 distinct CDR3 sequences, under 13% being singletons. Unsorted libraries used 2 million PBMCs kept at -80 degrees C. Germline CDR1 and CDR2: LGHDT and YNNKEL (reference sequence). Trimming took 0 bases from V and 2 from J, leaving 9 bases between them. The CDR3 extends over 15 amino acids. The sample originates from a study of neurological immune-mediated disorders. Broader study findings: Multiple sclerosis was found to have the least TCR clonal expansion, below healthy controls, and HTLV-1-associated myelopathy the most.

The material sequenced was PBMCs. The chain uses TRBV3-1 and TRBJ2-3, with D possibly being TRBD2 (5 bases). The origin of this receptor is a man aged 65 to 85 with HTLV-1-associated myelopathy (HAM/TSP). The CDR3 bases are TGTGCCAGCAGCCAAGATACTAGTGACACAGATACGCAGTATTTT. Encoded protein: CASSQDTSDTDTQYF.